This record covers a single T cell receptor beta chain. Its binding antigen is unknown. Nothing much larger sits one base from this clone, and base qualities are not available. Each collaborating institution followed its own protocols to collect whole blood in K2EDTA tubes. For TCRbeta analysis, collaborators shipped samples in one of three forms: frozen whole blood, isolated PBMCs, or DNA extracted from either of those sample types. CDR1 and CDR2 were assigned from the germline V gene (reference sequence) as LGHDT and YNNKEL. Trimming costs V 4 bases and J 4 bases, and their ends lie 15 bases apart. From the cysteine through the phenylalanine, the CDR3 covers 15 amino acids. CDR3 DNA is the only sequence kept; it has 45 bases, read in frame from the first base. This sample is drawn from a study of blood T cell repertoires in COVID-19 (dated by TCRdb to 2020 to 2021). Study-level background: Collaborator samples came from the United States, Italy and Spain and covered acute and convalescent phases of COVID-19. The material from the prospective study consisted of cDNA or gDNA derived from T cells, B-cell-depleted T cells, or PBMCs. Subjects who had been exposed to COVID-19, were actively infected with it, or had recovered from it provided the deeply sampled blood TCRbeta repertoires that made up the dataset. A freely available public database, intended as a resource for researchers studying the immune response to SARS-CoV-2, is where the repertoires were released. Samples were obtained from the ongoing ImmuneRACE study (first 160 participants) and from over a thousand subjects provided by 6 global collaborators. Nearly every sample came with metadata listing a de-identified subject ID, COVID-19 status, age in years and sex. Where HLA class I and class II types were available, the types were taken from metadata supplied by the sample provider, not from assay-based typing. Overall study results and their limits: The amount of clinical and demographic metadata varied by source and participant and was provided uncurated.

TCRbeta CDR3 regions were amplified from genomic DNA using the immunoSEQ Assay, a bias-controlled multiplex PCR. The authors' analysis ran thus. Within the assay, amplification of reference gene primers was used to estimate how many nucleated cells each sample contained. Sequence reads were collapsed and filtered to measure the absolute abundance of every unique TCRbeta CDR3 rearrangement. For each sample, productive Simpson clonality was calculated by taking the square root of Simpson's diversity index across productive rearrangements. Not all clones reach the TCRdb copy of this immuneACCESS table, which keeps in-frame sequences only. Checked studies attribute under half of the gap to unresolved V genes and leave the rest unexplained. The V and J calls and clone size are taken from that table; D and trimming were inferred from the DNA. The sample table shows fewer than 150,000 clones, and 84% are seen once. The top ten clonotypes cover roughly 13% of the sample.

The chain uses TRBV3-1 (or the pseudogene TRBV3-2) and TRBJ2-3; possibly the D gene is TRBD2, per 6 matching bases. Input material: peripheral blood. The TCR sequence derives from a human donor in a cohort sampled during active COVID-19. The CDR3 is CASSRLWGGADTQYF. Here is the DNA: TGTGCCAGCAGCCGACTTTGGGGCGGGGCAGATACGCAGTATTTT.